The rows below give T cell receptor beta chains drawn from one sample of a study of blood T cell repertoires in COVID-19. Generated by immunoSEQ multiplex PCR, the TCRdb table keeps only in-frame clones and is missing some. The sample holds under 250,000 clones, 80% to 90% seen once. Sequencing used PBMCs or T cells enriched from blood (not recorded which). These receptors were collected from a woman aged 35 to 49 who had been exposed to COVID-19. Both conserved end residues are part of each CDR3.

TRBV27	TRBJ2-2	CASSFSGLANTGELFF
TRBV6-1	TRBJ1-2	CASSETAFLGYTF
TRBV2	TRBJ1-4	CASSDLGRGEKLFF
TRBV7-9	TRBJ2-5	CASSPGTGGFGTQYF
TRBV27	TRBJ1-1	CASSHRVRNAEAFF
TRBV28	TRBJ1-1	CASSSPVRPMGTEAFF
TRBV29-1	TRBJ1-2	CSVELLPGDGYTF
TRBV24-1	TRBJ2-3	CATSQGAIDTQYF
TRBV5-4	TRBJ1-4	CASSLVHAGTNEKLFF
TRBV19	TRBJ1-2	CASSIAGTGQANYGYTF
TRBV7-9	TRBJ1-5	CASSSTGSTPYQPQHF
TRBV3-1/TRBV3-2	TRBJ2-7	CASSQPGQGQYF
TRBV28	TRBJ2-3	CASSSPGQGTDTQYF
TRBV10-3	TRBJ1-1	CAISEGRNTEAFF
TRBV7-8	TRBJ1-4	CASSLAGQREKLFF
TRBV10-1	TRBJ1-6	CASSDGTGFSPLHF
TRBV6-2/TRBV6-3	TRBJ2-5	CASSRAGATQYF
TRBV5-1	TRBJ2-1	CASSLDPLTGSSYNEQFF
TRBV4-3	TRBJ2-1	CASSQLGRVSEQFF
TRBV29-1	TRBJ1-2	CSVREENYGYTF